Below, 28 T cell receptor beta chains from the same sample are listed, as sequenced in a study of blood T cell repertoires in COVID-19 (dated by TCRdb to 2018 to 2020). Libraries were prepared through the immunoSEQ multiplex PCR assay. Held by TCRdb, this immuneACCESS table contains in-frame sequences only and omits some clones. Under half of the omission traces to an unresolved V gene where checked; the cause of the rest is unknown. The sample table contains around 170,000 clones; only one count was recorded for around 83% of them. Jointly, the top ten make up about 6.5% of the sample. Sequenced input: peripheral blood. These receptors originate from a woman in her thirties or forties with acute or convalescent COVID-19.

This chain connects TRBV6-6 to TRBJ2-3, with D unclear. The length of the CDR3 is 14 residues. With 7 bases removed from V and 0 bases from J, the gap between germline ends came to 11 bases. In germline, CDR1 is MNHNY, CDR2 SVGAGI (reference sequence). In DNA form, the CDR3 reads TGTGCCAGCAACCAAGGAGTTAGCACAGATACGCAGTATTTT. This encodes CASNQGVSTDTQYF.

The CDR3 DNA follows: TGTGCCTGGATTACTGCGGCCATGAACACTGAAGCTTTCTTT. As protein: CAWITAAMNTEAFF. The chain recombines TRBV30 with TRBJ1-1; D is ambiguous. The V end lost 4 bases, the J end lost 0 bases, and 12 bases lay between the germline ends. The germline gives CDR1 GTSNPN, CDR2 SVGIG (reference sequence). The CDR3 runs to 14 residues.

This chain connects TRBV28 to TRBJ1-2; D not certain. The germline V gene has CDR1 MDHEN and CDR2 SYDVKM. This CDR3 is 12 amino acids long. Trimming left V 8 bases short and J 8 bases short, with 15 bases between. The CDR3 region is CASGRSARGYTF. The DNA of the CDR3 is TGTGCCAGCGGGAGGTCTGCGCGGGGCTACACCTTC.

The chain uses TRBV28 and TRBJ2-7, with D uncertain. Germline V gene data show CDR1 as MDHEN and CDR2 as SYDVKM. V shed 7 bases and J shed 1 base, with 5 bases lying between them. There are 11 residues in the CDR3. The CDR3 DNA sequence: TGTGCCAGCACTCAGTCCTACGAGCAGTACTTC. Translated: CASTQSYEQYF.

This chain connects TRBV24-1 to TRBJ1-2, with a tentative D call TRBD1 (5 bases). V lost 7 bases to trimming and J lost 8 bases, with 16 bases between them. Germline V gene lookup returns CDR1 KGHDR and CDR2 SFDVKD. The length of the CDR3 is 13 residues. CDR3: CATSGLQGLGYTF. DNA of the CDR3: TGTGCCACCAGCGGGCTTCAGGGACTAGGCTACACCTTC.

The rearrangement joins TRBV18 to TRBJ1-6; 9 bases map to TRBD1. The CDR3 consists of 16 residues. V dropped 3 bases and J dropped 7; count of bases not matched to a gene: 7. The germline V gene has CDR1 KGHSH and CDR2 LQKENI. The CDR3 DNA is TGTGCCAGCTCACCTTCGGAGGGGACAGGGAATTCACCCCTCCACTTT. It encodes CASSPSEGTGNSPLHF.

The chain joins TRBV5-4 to TRBJ2-7; 8 positions match TRBD1. From germline, CDR1 is SGHNT and CDR2 YYREEE (reference sequence). The length of the CDR3 is 15 residues. Trimming took 4 bases from V and 0 from J; bases not matched to a gene: 6. The CDR3 DNA follows: TGTGCCAGCAGCACGGACAGGGCGATCTCCTACGAGCAGTACTTC. The encoded protein is CASSTDRAISYEQYF.

This chain joins TRBV6-7 and TRBJ1-6; a weak D match, TRBD1 (5 bases). TRBV6-7 carries the ORF label, with uncertain function. The CDR3 is 18 residues long. The V end lost 10 bases, the J end lost 0 bases, and 22 bases lay between the germline ends. The CDR3 nucleotides are TGTGCCACAACAGACACGACAGACACGAGCTCCTATAATTCACCCCTCCACTTT. Translation: CATTDTTDTSSYNSPLHF.

V gene TRBV5-1 combines with J gene TRBJ2-5; D call uncertain. V lost 0 bases and J lost 1, with 13 bases in between. This CDR3 contains 16 residues. CDR1 SGHRS and CDR2 YFSETQ come from the germline V gene. The CDR3 sequence is CASSLASWATQETQYF. The CDR3, as DNA: TGCGCCAGCAGCTTGGCCTCATGGGCTACCCAAGAGACCCAGTACTTC.

This clone was detected only a few times. The rearrangement links TRBV3-1 (or the pseudogene TRBV3-2) to TRBJ2-5; D not resolved. The CDR3 covers 13 residues. Deletions cut 1 base from V and 3 bases from J, with 6 bases between. CDR1 and CDR2 (germline): LGHDT, YNNKEL (reference sequence). The CDR3 is CASSQGVKETQYF. DNA for the CDR3: TGTGCCAGCAGCCAAGGCGTTAAAGAGACCCAGTACTTC.

The rearrangement links TRBV11-2 to TRBJ2-7; TRBD1 might be the D (6 bases). Trimming cost V 3 bases and J 2 bases, with 17 bases left between them. Germline CDR1 reads SGHAT; CDR2 reads FQNNGV. The CDR3 is 16 residues long. The CDR3 nucleotides read TGTGCCAGCAGCTTTACGACAGGTGAGAGGACCTACGAGCAGTACTTC. Its protein product is CASSFTTGERTYEQYF.

The CDR3 region has the DNA TGTGCCACCAAGGACTCGAAGTCCTACAATGAGCAGTTCTTC. This codes for CATKDSKSYNEQFF. The V call is TRBV7-2, the J call TRBJ2-1, with a possible D match to TRBD2 (5 bases). Trimming took 10 bases from V and 1 from J, leaving 14 bases between them. CDR1 SGHTA and CDR2 FQGNSA come from the germline V gene. This CDR3 comprises 14 residues.

This clone is a singleton in its sample. CDR3 protein: CASSSGTSGRGVYNEQFF. Written as DNA, the CDR3 is TGTGCCAGCAGCTCCGGGACTAGCGGGAGGGGGGTTTACAATGAGCAGTTCTTC. The V and J genes are TRBV6-4 and TRBJ2-1; TRBD2 matches at 16 bases. With V trimmed by 6 bases and J by 4 bases, 9 bases remained unmatched. The length of the CDR3 is 18 residues. Germline CDR1 is MRHNA and CDR2 is SNTAGT.

The CDR3 region has the DNA TGTGCCAGCAGCGGTGGACTCTCTCGGGGCTATGGCTACACCTTC. This codes for CASSGGLSRGYGYTF. This chain joins TRBV5-6 and TRBJ1-2, with D hard to call. This CDR3 contains 15 residues. Germline V CDR1 and CDR2: SGHDT, YYEEEE. The V end was cut by 4 bases, the J end by 4 bases, with 17 bases between.

The genes are TRBV4-2 and TRBJ2-2, with D tentatively TRBD2 (5 bases). Deletions cut 4 bases from V and 4 bases from J, with 13 bases between. The germline V gene has CDR1 LGHNA and CDR2 YNFKEQ. The CDR3 contains 15 residues. CDR3 sequence reads: CASSREVEGTGELFF. Here the CDR3 DNA reads TGTGCCAGCAGCCGTGAGGTTGAGGGCACCGGGGAGCTGTTTTTT.

The V gene is TRBV30, the J gene TRBJ1-6, with D maybe TRBD1 (6 bases). Between the trimmed V and J ends, which lost 3 bases and 10 bases, there was a span of 22 bases. The CDR3 loop spans 16 amino acids. CDR1 is GTSNPN and CDR2 is SVGIG in the germline V gene (reference sequence). CDR3 loop: CAWSRHFQGKGSPLHF. Written as DNA, the CDR3 is TGTGCCTGGAGCCGGCATTTTCAGGGGAAGGGGTCACCCCTCCACTTT.

The CDR3 sequence is CASSQGGQGDQPQHF. The CDR3 coding sequence is TGTGCCAGCAGCCAGGGTGGGCAGGGCGATCAGCCCCAGCATTTT. The rearrangement joins TRBV4-2 to TRBJ1-5, with D perhaps matching TRBD1 (5 bases). V lost 3 bases and J 5 bases, leaving 14 bases between the germline ends. Germline V gene sequence: CDR1 LGHNA, CDR2 YNFKEQ. The CDR3 totals 15 residues.

This rearrangement joins TRBV27 to TRBJ2-5, with D possibly being TRBD1 (7 bases). V was pared by 4 bases and J by 5 bases, with 11 bases between. CDR3 length: 13 amino acids. Germline CDR1 MNHEY, CDR2 SMNVEV (reference sequence). CDR3 in DNA: TGTGCCAGCAGTTCGGCAGGGGGGGAGACCCAGTACTTC. The encoded protein is CASSSAGGETQYF.

V is TRBV10-3 and J is TRBJ2-3; 8 bases are a match to TRBD2. CDR3 length: 17 amino acids. Unmatched junction bases numbered 14, after V lost 5 bases and J lost 4 bases. Germline CDR1 ENHRY, CDR2 SYGVKD. The CDR3 DNA follows: TGTGCCATCAGTACCGGGGGGGCTGCGGGAGTACCAGATACGCAGTATTTT. This translates into CAISTGGAAGVPDTQYF.

This CDR3 reads CACRWEGAHEQYF. The CDR3 region has the DNA TGTGCCTGCCGTTGGGAGGGTGCCCACGAGCAGTACTTC. This chain uses TRBV6-5 with TRBJ2-7; 7 nucleotides line up with TRBD2. The germline CDR1 and CDR2 sequences are MNHEY and SVGAGI. This CDR3 has 13 residues. V trimming: 11 bases; J trimming: 5 bases; junction bases outside the gene matches: 12.

CDR3 region: CSVRYLGQAGELFF. As DNA, the CDR3 is TGCAGCGTTCGCTACCTCGGACAGGCCGGGGAGCTGTTTTTT. V usage is TRBV29-1 and J usage is TRBJ2-2; 7 bases align to TRBD1. CDR3 length: 14 amino acids. From germline, CDR1 is SQVTM and CDR2 ANQGSEA. Germline trimming cut 5 bases from V and 6 bases from J; bases unmatched to any gene: 9.

V gene TRBV19 combines with J gene TRBJ1-2; D possibly corresponds to TRBD1 (5 bases). Per germline, CDR1 LNHDA and CDR2 SQIVND (reference sequence). V was clipped by 3 bases and J by 4 bases, with 12 bases between them. This CDR3 has 14 residues. In nucleotides, the CDR3 is TGTGCCAGTAGTATGGGTCCTACAGGCTATGGCTACACCTTC. This encodes CASSMGPTGYGYTF.

This CDR3 is CASSRGRPEETQYF. The CDR3, as DNA: TGCGCCAGCAGCAGGGGGCGTCCGGAAGAGACCCAGTACTTC. The rearrangement uses TRBV10-1 and TRBJ2-5; 8 positions match TRBD1. J lost 3 bases, V lost 6 bases, and 6 bases had no gene match. Germline-derived CDR1 and CDR2 are WNHNN and SYGVQD (reference sequence). This CDR3 contains 14 residues.

The J gene is TRBJ2-1, the V gene TRBV9; no firm D call. Trimming took 0 bases from V and 8 from J, leaving 6 bases between them. This CDR3 region has 12 residues. The germline V gene encodes CDR1 SGDLS and CDR2 YYNGEE. CDR3 sequence reads: CASSVDSHEQFF. The CDR3 DNA is TGTGCCAGCAGCGTAGACTCCCATGAGCAGTTCTTC.

The V gene is TRBV30, the J gene TRBJ2-5, with 8 bases fitting TRBD1. Looked up from germline, CDR1 is GTSNPN and CDR2 is SVGIG (reference sequence). The CDR3 runs 13 residues. The junction had 6 bases not matched to a gene; V was cut back by 7 bases and J by 2 bases. CDR3 loop: CAYKTGAQETQYF. DNA for the CDR3: TGTGCCTACAAGACAGGGGCACAAGAGACCCAGTACTTC.

The table lists this clone with a count of one. The chain carries TRBV5-1 and TRBJ2-3, with a tentative D call TRBD1 (6 bases). Trimming removed 2 bases from V and 1 base from J, with 11 bases in between. The germline CDR1 and CDR2 sequences are SGHRS and YFSETQ. This CDR3 contains 15 residues. The CDR3 protein is CASSFGTFGTDTQYF. In nucleotides, the CDR3 is TGCGCCAGCAGCTTTGGGACATTTGGCACAGATACGCAGTATTTT.

This chain links TRBV2 with TRBJ2-4, with D maybe TRBD2 (6 bases). The CDR3 contains 14 residues. Germline V gene lookup returns CDR1 SNHLY and CDR2 FYNNEI. The V and J ends lost 10 bases and 9 bases respectively, with 22 bases between them. DNA of the CDR3: TGTGCCACCAACCGGGGGAGCCAGATGGGCATTCAGTACTTC. It codes for CATNRGSQMGIQYF.

The chain joins TRBV28 to TRBJ1-4; 7 bases map to TRBD1. Germline loops: CDR1 MDHEN, CDR2 SYDVKM. V trimming: 6 bases; J trimming: 6 bases; junction bases outside the gene matches: 7. This CDR3 spans 14 amino acids. CDR3 sequence: CASSTGTEYEKLFF. CDR3 nucleotides: TGTGCCAGCAGCACCGGGACAGAGTATGAAAAACTGTTTTTT.